A single T cell receptor (beta chain) is shown here with its context. This clonotype was observed at least ten times. Its antigen has not been determined. No base qualities exist here, and no much larger clone lies one base off it. The data are from a study of regulatory T cells in long-lasting Graves disease (dated by TCRdb to 2020 to 2022). The study in broad terms: Persistent Graves' disease meant more than 5 years of antithyroid drug treatment with TSH receptor autoantibodies that stayed positive. Persistent Graves' disease patients were compared with newly diagnosed Graves' disease patients by peripheral blood TCR sequencing and RNA sequencing. Persistent Graves' disease patients in the clinical cohort had taken antithyroid drugs for approximately ten years on average. The study took place in China and was registered as a clinical trial. A total of around 35 samples underwent TCR sequencing, from about 13 patients with persistent Graves' disease and roughly 20 patients with newly diagnosed Graves' disease.

The CDR3 has 18 amino acids, counting the end cysteine and phenylalanine. Only the CDR3 DNA is retained, 54 bases long and in frame from the first base. From a lookup of the germline V gene, CDR1 and CDR2 are MDHEN and SYDVKM. V is cut back by 6 bases and J by 2 bases, with 18 bases in the junction unmatched. Library preparation used multiplex PCR. The sequencing machine was an Illumina HiSeq 4000. iRepertoire HTBI primers and Arm-PCR amplification of CDR3 regions were used to construct TCR beta libraries. Before sequencing, the PCR products underwent gel purification. On the study's bioinformatics: Across samples, 60 to 80 TRBV and 13 to 15 TRBJ segments were identified and used for gene usage analysis of CDR3 amino acid clonotypes. Filtered high-quality paired reads were merged into contigs using COPE and FqMerger. BLAST was used to align contigs to IMGT TRBV, TRBD and TRBJ reference genes, with CDR3 defined following IMGT. Clonotypes above 0.1% frequency were classified as highly expanded clones. Shannon entropy served as the measure of repertoire diversity, while the Gini coefficient captured V-J evenness. Clonotypes shared by more than one individual were considered public. The public reads were quality trimmed at Q25 with fastp and then assembled into clones with MiXCR by TCRdb, keeping productive beta chains. All rows with the same CDR3 protein become a single entry with the most common DNA and genes. The V and J calls and clone size come from TCRdb's table, not from the authors' own analysis. The sample table shows 300,000 to 400,000 distinct CDR3 sequences, and around a fifth are seen once. The leading ten clones occupy just under 30% of the sample.

Results and caveats for the whole study, not just this receptor: Compared with newly diagnosed patients, persistent Graves' disease patients had lower TCR Shannon entropy and fewer highly expanded clones, which suggests clonal expansion. A larger number of public clonotypes was shared among persistent patients (about 2,700) than among newly diagnosed patients (approximately 1,000). Preferential use of TRBV28, TRBJ1-2 and TRBJ2-5 was observed in persistent disease, whereas TRBV20-1 and TRBJ2-1 were favored in newly diagnosed disease. Only peripheral blood was studied, because thyroid tissue, the primary lesion, was inaccessible. The authors noted that the small sample size was a limitation that may lower accuracy. Sequencing and analysis were limited to the TCR beta chain.

Read against the paper, the sample's time point label means: persistent/refractory GD, antithyroid drugs over 5 years with positive TRAb. For both TCR sequencing and RNA sequencing, RNA was extracted from PBMCs using TRIzol. The diagnosis of Graves' disease followed American Thyroid Association guidelines. Patients for the study were recruited at an endocrinology department in Xi'an, China. From each patient, approximately 10 milliliters of peripheral blood was collected into an EDTA anticoagulant tube. Ficoll Paque Plus density gradient separation was used to isolate PBMCs, and no further T cell sorting was done. An Agilent 2100 Bioanalyzer and agarose gel were used to check RNA quality, while a NanoDrop 2000 measured RNA concentration.

The V gene is TRBV28 and the J gene is TRBJ2-7; TRBD2 matches 8 bases in the middle. Specimen: peripheral blood mononuclear cells (PBMCs), collected when the disease was refractory, from a patient treated with antithyroid drugs. The receptor's source is a female donor with Graves disease. The sequence in DNA is TGTGCCAGCAGCGGAATTTATAACCGGGAGGGCCCTACCTACGAGCAGTACTTC. The translation is CASSGIYNREGPTYEQYF. With all but the CDR3 taken from the reference TRBV28 and TRBJ2-7 genes, the full variable domain is: DVKVTQSSRYLVKRTGEKVFLECVQDMDHENMFWYRQDPGLGLRLIYFSYDVKMKEKGDIPEGYSVSREKKERFSLILESASTNQTSMYLCASSGIYNREGPTYEQYFGPGTRLTVT.